These T cell receptor beta chains were read from a single sample in a study of cytomegalovirus exposure and HLA in healthy donors. TCRdb's copy holds only in-frame clones and misses some; the assay was immunoSEQ multiplex PCR. The repertoire holds almost 200,000 clones, 79% seen once, with approximately 0.39% in the top ten. Input material: PBMCs. These receptors were collected from a male donor in good health and CMV-seropositive. Both conserved end residues are part of each CDR3. Clone size is shown for a subset of rows, as once, few, many or a class of expanded clone.

size: few; V: TRBV30; J: TRBJ2-2; CDR3: CAWSRSGISGELFF
size: NA; V: TRBV7-6; J: TRBJ2-7; CDR3: CASSTLLGQSYEQYF
size: NA; V: TRBV7-2; J: TRBJ1-4; CDR3: CASSADRVGNEKLFF
size: NA; V: TRBV10-3; J: TRBJ1-4; CDR3: CAISEQGATNEKLFF
size: NA; V: TRBV14; J: TRBJ2-5; CDR3: CASSPPGLKETQYF
size: NA; V: TRBV7-2; J: TRBJ2-7; CDR3: CASSRSAGTYEQYF
size: few; V: TRBV6-5; J: TRBJ2-3; CDR3: CASSLLRGDTQYF
size: NA; V: TRBV6-6; J: TRBJ2-2; CDR3: CASSYADSRTGELFF
size: NA; V: TRBV29-1; J: TRBJ1-1; CDR3: CSVVWGPEAFF
size: NA; V: TRBV9; J: TRBJ2-2; CDR3: CASSPGGIRTGELFF
size: once; V: TRBV27; J: TRBJ2-1; CDR3: CATSGAGGLGEQFF
size: NA; V: TRBV20-1; J: TRBJ1-2; CDR3: CSPGGNYGYTF
size: NA; V: TRBV29-1; J: TRBJ2-7; CDR3: CSAGNNEQYF
size: NA; V: TRBV11-2; J: TRBJ2-5; CDR3: CASSSSGGGVETQYF
size: NA; V: TRBV7-2; J: TRBJ1-5; CDR3: CASSHGSLSNQPQHF
size: NA; V: TRBV19; J: TRBJ1-3; CDR3: CASRNRDMGNTIYF
size: few; V: TRBV27; J: TRBJ1-1; CDR3: CASSLMWQGMMNTEAFF
size: NA; V: TRBV7-6; J: TRBJ1-1; CDR3: CASSLTGTTEAFF
size: NA; V: TRBV4-2; J: TRBJ1-2; CDR3: CASSQDLAGDGYTF
size: NA; V: TRBV6-1; J: TRBJ1-1; CDR3: CASSDEGNTEAFF
size: few; V: TRBV7-9; J: TRBJ2-5; CDR3: CASSLERPLSHYF
size: NA; V: TRBV19; J: TRBJ2-1; CDR3: CASNNPGLASNEQFF
size: NA; V: TRBV11-2; J: TRBJ2-3; CDR3: CASSVQGDTQYF
size: NA; V: TRBV29-1; J: TRBJ2-3; CDR3: CSVGQATSTDTQYF
size: NA; V: TRBV9; J: TRBJ1-6; CDR3: CASSVISNSYNSPLHF